Listed here are 19 T cell receptor beta chains from one sample, sequenced in a study of cytomegalovirus exposure and HLA in healthy donors. A multiplex PCR was run with 60 Vbeta primers and 13 Jbeta primers. Using immunoSEQ multiplex PCR, the repertoire was profiled, and TCRdb retains in-frame clones only, with some absent. The table includes 150,000 to 250,000 clones, about 81% detected once. The sequencing input was PBMCs. The receptor source for this set is a woman aged 45-65 years in good health and CMV-seropositive.

The chain has TRBV5-1 and TRBJ2-2; 7 nucleotides align to TRBD2. The V segment lost 0 bases and the J segment 4 bases; nucleotides outside the gene matches: 6. The germline V gene encodes CDR1 SGHRS and CDR2 YFSETQ. The CDR3 has 16 amino acids. The CDR3 DNA is TGCGCCAGCAGCTTGGCCGCTAGCGGAGGCACCGGGGAGCTGTTTTTT. Residues: CASSLAASGGTGELFF.

This sequence joins TRBV7-9 and TRBJ2-1, with D tentatively TRBD1 (5 bases). Germline CDR1 and CDR2: SEHNR and FQNEAQ (reference sequence). The V end lost 11 bases, the J end lost 7 bases, and 15 bases lay between the germline ends. The CDR3 spans 12 residues. CDR3 sequence (DNA): TGTGCCTCATGTCCAGGGTGGAATGAGCAGTTCTTC. Its translation: CASCPGWNEQFF.

V gene TRBV7-9 combines with J gene TRBJ2-6; TRBD2 might be the D (6 bases). In germline, CDR1 is SEHNR, CDR2 FQNEAQ (reference sequence). Trimming pared 5 bases from V and 2 bases from J, leaving 16 bases between. The CDR3 contains 17 residues. The CDR3 protein is CASSRGLIGAGANVLTF. The CDR3 DNA reads as TGTGCCAGCAGCCGGGGACTGATTGGCGCTGGGGCCAACGTCCTGACTTTC.

The V call is TRBV2, the J call TRBJ1-5, with unresolved D. The germline gives CDR1 SNHLY, CDR2 FYNNEI. The CDR3 loop spans 12 amino acids. Trimming left V 4 bases short and J 10 bases short, with 11 bases between. DNA of the CDR3: TGTGCCAGCAGTGGACACTTAGAACCCCAGCATTTT. Amino acids: CASSGHLEPQHF.

The rearrangement uses TRBV5-4 and TRBJ2-5, with TRBD1 matching over 9 bases. V trimming: 4 bases; J trimming: 2 bases; junction bases outside the gene matches: 6. Germline V gene lookup returns CDR1 SGHNT and CDR2 YYREEE (reference sequence). The CDR3 covers 15 residues. CDR3 nucleotides: TGTGCCAGCAGCAAGGGGACAGGGCTGCAAGAGACCCAGTACTTC. This gives the protein CASSKGTGLQETQYF.

Concerning this clone itself: One junction end does not reproduce the germline sequence, and a read error may be involved. The chain couples TRBV4-2 to TRBJ2-1, with D tentatively TRBD1 (5 bases). The CDR3 runs 18 residues. CDR1 is LGHNA, CDR2 YNFKEQ, per germline. The CDR3 spells CASSQEGAVLSSHNEQFF. CDR3 in DNA: TGTGCCAGCAGCCAAGAAGGGGCAGTCCTGAGCTCCCACAATGAGCAGTTCTTC.

This sequence joins TRBV5-1 and TRBJ2-5; D call uncertain. The DNA end is more similar to TRBJ2-7, so the J call may be wrong. In germline, CDR1 is SGHRS, CDR2 YFSETQ. The CDR3 length is 13 residues. CDR3 DNA sequence: TGCGCCAGCAGCTTGGACCGCTCCTACGAGCAGTACTTC. It specifies CASSLDRSYEQYF.

The chain combines TRBV27 with TRBJ1-3; D is perhaps TRBD1 (5 bases). The V gene lost 7 bases and the J gene lost 2 bases, with 12 bases spanning the gap. The CDR3 covers 14 residues. Germline values: CDR1 MNHEY, CDR2 SMNVEV (reference sequence). CDR3 loop: CASKVQGTGNTIYF. CDR3 DNA: TGTGCCAGCAAAGTGCAGGGAACTGGAAACACCATATATTTT.

The chain joins TRBV30 to TRBJ1-1; the D gene is possibly TRBD1 (5 bases). V was trimmed by 0 bases and J by 2 bases, leaving 7 bases between them. Looked up from germline, CDR1 is GTSNPN and CDR2 is SVGIG (reference sequence). The CDR3 length is 13 residues. The CDR3 DNA follows: TGTGCCTGGAGTGTAGACAGAAACACTGAAGCTTTCTTT. Its translation: CAWSVDRNTEAFF.

The chain uses TRBV5-1 and TRBJ1-1, with D maybe TRBD1 (5 bases). The CDR3 covers 13 residues. Germline CDR1 and CDR2: SGHRS and YFSETQ. Trimming cost V 5 bases and J 1 base, with 9 bases left between them. The CDR3 DNA reads as TGCGCCAGCAGGCGGGACGGGAACACTGAAGCTTTCTTT. Its protein product is CASRRDGNTEAFF.

The gene calls are TRBV5-8 and TRBJ1-1; D remains unclear. The CDR3 totals 12 residues. Trimming shortened V by 0 bases and J by 5 bases, and 5 bases separated the two germline ends. The germline V gene encodes CDR1 SGHTS and CDR2 YDEGEE. The CDR3 DNA follows: TGTGCCAGCAGCTTGGGTGTAACTGAAGCTTTCTTT. Translating it yields CASSLGVTEAFF.

The chain employs TRBV7-9 and TRBJ1-6; TRBD1 matches at 8 bases. CDR3 size: 15 residues. Germline V gene data show CDR1 as SEHNR and CDR2 as FQNEAQ (reference sequence). After removal of 7 bases from V and 6 bases from J, the junction contained 8 bases not matched to a gene. The CDR3 nucleotides are TGTGCCAGCACCAAGGACAGGGTGGGTAATTCACCCCTCCACTTT. It specifies CASTKDRVGNSPLHF.

The chain combines TRBV2 with TRBJ2-2; no firm D call. This CDR3 is built from 12 residues. V lost 8 bases, J lost 3 bases, and 7 bases lay in between. CDR1 is SNHLY and CDR2 is FYNNEI in the germline V gene. The CDR3 DNA sequence: TGTGCCAGCGTCGACTACACCGGGGAGCTGTTTTTT. It is translated as CASVDYTGELFF.

The CDR3 spells CASSGVAGGLTDTQYF. The DNA of the CDR3 is TGCGCCAGCAGTGGAGTAGCGGGAGGGTTAACAGATACGCAGTATTTT. The chain combines TRBV10-2 with TRBJ2-3; 11 nucleotides align to TRBD2. Germline V gives CDR1 WSHSY, CDR2 SAAADI. The CDR3 totals 16 residues. The trim removed 4 bases at V and 3 bases at J, leaving 6 bases unmatched.

V gene TRBV5-6 combines with J gene TRBJ2-1, with D perhaps matching TRBD2 (6 bases). The length of the CDR3 is 13 residues. The germline CDR1 and CDR2 sequences are SGHDT and YYEEEE. The V end lost 0 bases, the J end lost 8 bases, and 9 bases lay between the germline ends. CDR3 sequence reads: CASSLVEGDEQFF. The CDR3 DNA reads TGTGCCAGCAGCTTGGTGGAGGGCGATGAGCAGTTCTTC.

The V gene is TRBV7-9, the J gene TRBJ1-2; D unresolved. The CDR3 covers 14 residues. The ends were cut back, 5 bases at V and 4 bases at J, with 14 bases in the middle. Per the germline V gene, CDR1 is SEHNR and CDR2 is FQNEAQ (reference sequence). CDR3 nucleotides: TGTGCCAGCAGCCCCCGCGTTGGCGGCTATGGCTACACCTTC. As protein: CASSPRVGGYGYTF. Supplemented by reference TRBV7-9 and TRBJ1-2, the full variable domain reads DTGVSQNPRHKITKRGQNVTFRCDPISEHNRLYWYRQTLGQGPEFLTYFQNEAQLEKSRLLSDRFSAERPKGSFSTLEIQRTEQGDSAMYLCASSPRVGGYGYTFGSGTRLTVV.

The V and J genes are TRBV5-4 and TRBJ2-5, with 10 bases fitting TRBD2. Per the germline V gene, CDR1 is SGHNT and CDR2 is YYREEE (reference sequence). The CDR3 is 15 amino acids. V shed 4 bases, J shed 5 bases, and the junction held 8 bases outside the gene matches. CDR3 bases: TGTGCCAGCAGCCCCAAGCGGGGGGGCCCGGAGACCCAGTACTTC. It codes for CASSPKRGGPETQYF.

DNA of the CDR3: TGTGCCAGTGGGACTAGCGGGAAAACAGATACGCAGTATTTT. This sequence encodes CASGTSGKTDTQYF. J is TRBJ2-3 and V is TRBV19; TRBD2 matches at 13 bases. This CDR3 is 14 amino acids long. V lost 8 bases and J lost 3; bases outside the gene matches: 2. Germline V lookup: CDR1 LNHDA, CDR2 SQIVND (reference sequence).

V and J are TRBV7-9 and TRBJ1-5, with TRBD1 as a possible D gene (6 bases). The CDR3 spans 18 residues. Trimming took off 1 base at V and 2 bases at J, with 18 bases between the two ends. Germline CDR1 and CDR2: SEHNR and FQNEAQ (reference sequence). CDR3 DNA sequence: TGTGCCAGCAGCTTAGGAGACAGGTCCTCATGGGGCAATCAGCCCCAGCATTTT. It codes for CASSLGDRSSWGNQPQHF.